The next 13 T cell receptor beta chains were all read from a single sample in a study of blood T cell repertoires in COVID-19. Measured with immunoSEQ multiplex PCR; TCRdb has only the in-frame clones, and not every one. The sample holds around 250,000 clones, around 89% seen once. Sequencing was performed on PBMCs or T cells enriched from blood (not recorded which). The receptors were gathered from a woman aged 25 to 45 who had recovered from COVID-19.

Here the CDR3 DNA reads TGCGCCAGCAGCGACAGGCCGGGCACTGAAGCTTTCTTT. This sequence encodes CASSDRPGTEAFF. V is TRBV5-1 and J is TRBJ1-1; TRBD1 might be the D (6 bases). Germline CDR1 SGHRS, CDR2 YFSETQ. The CDR3 runs to 13 residues. Trimming took 4 bases from V and 4 from J, leaving 11 bases between them.

CDR3: CASSLVGVSTEAFF. The CDR3 DNA reads TGCGCCAGCAGCTTGGTCGGGGTGAGCACTGAAGCTTTCTTT. This chain joins TRBV5-1 and TRBJ1-1; D unresolved. The CDR3 is 14 amino acids. Germline-derived CDR1 and CDR2 are SGHRS and YFSETQ. Trimming took 0 bases from V and 4 from J, leaving 10 bases between them.

CDR3 in DNA: TGTGCCAGCAGTTTACCAGGGGGCTATCGTCAGCCCCAGCATTTT. Amino acids: CASSLPGGYRQPQHF. J is TRBJ1-5 and V is TRBV28, with 8 bases fitting TRBD1. V lost 2 bases to trimming and J lost 6 bases; unmatched junction nucleotides: 6. The length of the CDR3 is 15 residues. CDR1 and CDR2 from the germline V gene are MDHEN and SYDVKM.

CDR3 nucleotides: TGCAGCGTTGAGACAGGTGAATATGGCTACACCTTC. Protein: CSVETGEYGYTF. The chain joins TRBV29-1 to TRBJ1-2, with D perhaps TRBD1 (6 bases). V was clipped by 3 bases and J by 5 bases, with 10 bases between them. The CDR3 loop spans 12 amino acids. Germline V gene data show CDR1 as SQVTM and CDR2 as ANQGSEA.

The chain links TRBV7-9 to TRBJ2-2; a weak D match, TRBD1 (6 bases). CDR3 length: 14 amino acids. The V end lost 5 bases, the J end lost 2 bases, and 9 bases lay between the germline ends. Germline V gives CDR1 SEHNR, CDR2 FQNEAQ (reference sequence). The CDR3 region is CASSARGNTGELFF. The CDR3 DNA follows: TGTGCCAGCAGCGCCAGGGGAAACACCGGGGAGCTGTTTTTT.

The V call is TRBV30, the J call TRBJ1-5; D remains unclear. The germline V gene has CDR1 GTSNPN and CDR2 SVGIG (reference sequence). The ends were cut back, 2 bases at V and 2 bases at J, with 7 bases in the middle. The CDR3 is 13 residues long. The CDR3 region is CAWSPGGNQPQHF. The CDR3 region has the DNA TGTGCCTGGAGTCCCGGGGGCAATCAGCCCCAGCATTTT. Looking up the rest from reference TRBV30 and TRBJ1-5 gives the full variable domain: SQTIHQWPATLVQPVGSPLSLECTVEGTSNPNLYWYRQAAGRGLQLLFYSVGIGQISSEVPQNLSASRPQDRQFILSSKKLLLSDSGFYLCAWSPGGNQPQHFGDGTRLSIL.

The gene calls are TRBV12-3 or TRBV12-4 and TRBJ1-1; 7 bases align to TRBD1. V gave up 6 bases and J gave up 7 bases; unmatched junction bases: 8. The CDR3 is made up of 13 amino acids. For the CDR3, the DNA is TGTGCCAGCAGCTCCCGAGGGGGCAGTGAAGCTTTCTTT. Translation gives CASSSRGGSEAFF.

V and J are TRBV28 and TRBJ1-2; D is unclear. This CDR3 has 12 amino acids. V was clipped by 2 bases and J by 4 bases, with 5 bases between them. CDR1 and CDR2 from the germline V gene are MDHEN and SYDVKM. CDR3 in DNA: TGTGCCAGCAGTTTAGGGAGCTATGGCTACACCTTC. It encodes CASSLGSYGYTF.

Turning to this clone: A junction end diverges from the germline sequence, so it may reflect a read error. The CDR3 reads CASFDQGSLKTEAFF. The CDR3 bases are TGTGCCAGCTTTGACCAGGGGAGCCTGAAGACTGAAGCTTTCTTT. This rearrangement joins TRBV6-5 to TRBJ1-1; tentative D call: TRBD1 (6 bases). Germline V gene sequence: CDR1 MNHEY, CDR2 SVGAGI. The CDR3 has 15 amino acids.

The chain couples TRBV28 to TRBJ2-3, with unresolved D. Per germline, CDR1 MDHEN and CDR2 SYDVKM. The V end lost 6 bases, the J end lost 4 bases, and 8 bases lay between the germline ends. This CDR3 has 12 amino acids. The CDR3 sequence: CASRAAADTQYF. CDR3 in DNA: TGTGCCAGCAGGGCCGCGGCAGATACGCAGTATTTT.

The chain links TRBV3-1 (or the pseudogene TRBV3-2) to TRBJ2-1, with D possibly being TRBD2 (6 bases). V dropped 3 bases and J dropped 3 bases, with 18 bases sitting between them. The CDR3 has 17 amino acids. Germline assignment: CDR1 LGHDT and CDR2 YNNKEL (reference sequence). The CDR3 DNA follows: TGTGCCAGCAGCCACGGATTTTCGGGAGAGGGCTACAATGAGCAGTTCTTC. Protein sequence: CASSHGFSGEGYNEQFF.

The chain has TRBV9 and TRBJ2-2; D is unresolved. V lost 6 bases and J lost 2, with 17 bases in between. Germline V gene lookup returns CDR1 SGDLS and CDR2 YYNGEE. The CDR3 runs 16 residues. For the CDR3, the DNA is TGTGCCAGCACCCCGAATCCGCGAGGTAACACCGGGGAGCTGTTTTTT. Protein: CASTPNPRGNTGELFF. The full variable domain, in which reference TRBV9 and TRBJ2-2 provide the parts outside the CDR3, is DSGVTQTPKHLITATGQRVTLRCSPRSGDLSVYWYQQSLDQGLQFLIQYYNGEERAKGNILERFSAQQFPDLHSELNLSSLELGDSALYFCASTPNPRGNTGELFFGEGSRLTVL.

The chain uses TRBV28 and TRBJ2-7, with 7 bases that match TRBD1. The CDR3 covers 15 residues. Per germline, CDR1 MDHEN and CDR2 SYDVKM. Losses at the gene ends were 5 bases for V and 4 bases for J; bases not matched to a gene: 11. CDR3 in DNA: TGTGCCAGCAGTACCCTGACAGGGTCTTGGTACGAGCAGTACTTC. Amino acid sequence: CASSTLTGSWYEQYF.